A selection of T cell receptor beta chains follows, all from one sample in a study of shared clonotypes between healthy human individuals. Clones were read by immunoSEQ multiplex PCR, and TCRdb kept only the in-frame ones, dropping some. The top ten clones hold 30% to 40% of a sample with fewer than 850,000 clones, 90% of them seen once. The sample was memory CD8+ T cells from PBMCs. All receptors come from a man between 18 and 35 years old in good health. Some clones in this sample may be carry-over from other donors' samples. CDR3s include the opening cysteine and the closing phenylalanine or tryptophan. The order of the fields is CDR3 protein, CDR3 DNA, J gene, D gene, clone size, V gene. A D gene is named only where the DNA matches it firmly. Rows may omit the clone size; those that give it use once, few, many or a size class.

CDR3: CARRGDKGQATDTQYF; DNA: TGTGCCAGAAGGGGGGATAAGGGACAGGCCACAGATACGCAGTATTTT; J: TRBJ2-3; D: TRBD1; size: .; V: TRBV5-3
CDR3: CASSTGGGPYEQYF; DNA: TGTGCCAGCAGCACAGGAGGAGGACCCTACGAGCAGTACTTC; J: TRBJ2-7; D: .; size: .; V: TRBV11-2
CDR3: CASSYPGQMNTEAFF; DNA: TGTGCCAGCAGCTACCCGGGACAAATGAACACTGAAGCTTTCTTT; J: TRBJ1-1; D: .; size: .; V: TRBV7-2
CDR3: CASSGPVHGHNEQFF; DNA: TGCGCCAGCAGCGGACCGGTTCACGGGCACAATGAGCAGTTCTTC; J: TRBJ2-1; D: .; size: .; V: TRBV5-1
CDR3: CASSSVLVPETQYF; DNA: TGTGCCAGCAGTTCCGTCTTGGTTCCAGAGACCCAGTACTTC; J: TRBJ2-5; D: .; size: .; V: TRBV27
CDR3: CASSAPWGNTGELFF; DNA: TGTGCCAGTAGTGCCCCCTGGGGCAATACCGGGGAGCTGTTTTTT; J: TRBJ2-2; D: .; size: .; V: TRBV19
CDR3: CASSYSYEQYF; DNA: TGTGCCAGCAGTTATTCCTACGAGCAGTACTTC; J: TRBJ2-7; D: .; size: .; V: TRBV28
CDR3: CASSPSPGGTQHF; DNA: TGTGCCAGCAGCCCCAGTCCGGGGGGCACCCAGCATTTT; J: TRBJ1-5; D: .; size: .; V: TRBV7-3
CDR3: CASSQDSVNSYNEQFF; DNA: TGTGCCAGCAGCCAAGACTCGGTTAACTCCTACAATGAGCAGTTCTTC; J: TRBJ2-1; D: .; size: .; V: TRBV4-2
CDR3: CASSTTRYSNQPQHF; DNA: TGTGCCAGCAGCACGACACGTTATAGCAATCAGCCCCAGCATTTT; J: TRBJ1-5; D: .; size: .; V: TRBV7-8
CDR3: CASSQVTANEQFF; DNA: TGTGCCAGCAGCCAAGTAACCGCGAATGAGCAGTTCTTC; J: TRBJ2-1; D: .; size: .; V: TRBV14
CDR3: CASSLDGPTGELFF; DNA: TGTGCCAGCAGCTTAGACGGCCCCACCGGGGAGCTGTTTTTT; J: TRBJ2-2; D: .; size: once; V: TRBV7-2
CDR3: CASSLTGAGIAYEQYF; DNA: TGTGCCAGCAGTTTAACAGGGGCCGGGATCGCCTACGAGCAGTACTTC; J: TRBJ2-7; D: TRBD1; size: .; V: TRBV28
CDR3: CAWSVGRGSWDEQFF; DNA: TGTGCCTGGAGTGTTGGTCGCGGGAGTTGGGATGAGCAGTTCTTC; J: TRBJ2-1; D: TRBD2; size: once; V: TRBV30
CDR3: CASSAGTSGGNEQFF; DNA: TGTGCCAGCAGCGCCGGGACTAGCGGAGGCAATGAGCAGTTCTTC; J: TRBJ2-1; D: TRBD2; size: .; V: TRBV9
CDR3: CASSPPGGQNTEAFF; DNA: TGTGCCAGCAGCCCCCCCGGGGGACAGAACACTGAAGCTTTCTTT; J: TRBJ1-1; D: .; size: .; V: TRBV9
CDR3: CASSMGLAGEQFF; DNA: TGTGCCAGCAGCATGGGACTAGCGGGCGAGCAGTTCTTC; J: TRBJ2-1; D: TRBD2; size: few; V: TRBV7-9
CDR3: CATSSPLDSGNEKLFF; DNA: TGTGCCACCAGCAGTCCGCTGGACAGCGGTAATGAAAAACTGTTTTTT; J: TRBJ1-4; D: .; size: .; V: TRBV15
CDR3: CASSLARSPLNIQYF; DNA: TGTGCCAGCAGCTTAGCCCGGTCCCCGCTAAACATTCAGTACTTC; J: TRBJ2-4; D: .; size: .; V: TRBV7-8
CDR3: CASGYEQFF; DNA: TGTGCCAGCGGGTATGAGCAGTTCTTC; J: TRBJ2-1; D: .; size: .; V: TRBV3-1/TRBV3-2
CDR3: CASSSSDRGWLETQYF; DNA: .; J: TRBJ2-5; D: .; size: .; V: TRBV28
CDR3: CASNDRARTEAFF; DNA: TGTGCCAGCAATGACAGGGCAAGAACTGAAGCTTTCTTT; J: TRBJ1-1; D: TRBD1; size: .; V: TRBV6-6
CDR3: CASSQERRTYEQYF; DNA: TGCGCCAGCAGCCAAGAGCGCAGGACCTACGAGCAGTACTTC; J: TRBJ2-7; D: .; size: .; V: TRBV4-1
CDR3: CASSPPSLAGVAETQYF; DNA: TGTGCCAGCTCACCACCCTCACTAGCGGGAGTTGCGGAGACCCAGTACTTC; J: TRBJ2-5; D: TRBD2; size: .; V: TRBV18
CDR3: CASSLGGRDTQYF; DNA: TGTGCCAGCAGTTTAGGCGGGAGGGATACGCAGTATTTT; J: TRBJ2-3; D: TRBD2; size: .; V: TRBV27
CDR3: CASSLEEGETQYF; DNA: TGTGCCAGCAGCCTCGAAGAAGGCGAGACCCAGTACTTC; J: TRBJ2-5; D: .; size: .; V: TRBV13
CDR3: CASSSGYLPHEQYF; DNA: TGTGCCAGCAGCTCGGGCTACCTCCCCCACGAGCAGTACTTC; J: TRBJ2-7; D: .; size: .; V: TRBV9
CDR3: CASSPGSGINNEQFF; DNA: TGTGCCAGCAGCCCAGGTTCCGGGATAAACAATGAGCAGTTCTTC; J: TRBJ2-1; D: .; size: .; V: TRBV7-9
CDR3: CASSQDGGGEEDGYTF; DNA: TGCGCCAGCAGCCAAGATGGGGGGGGAGAGGAGGATGGCTACACCTTC; J: TRBJ1-2; D: .; size: .; V: TRBV4-3
CDR3: CASSLYGQTRGQPQHF; DNA: TGTGCCAGCAGTTTATATGGTCAGACTAGGGGGCAGCCCCAGCATTTT; J: TRBJ1-5; D: .; size: .; V: TRBV28
CDR3: CASSSVPDNHEQYF; DNA: TGCGCCAGCAGCTCCGTCCCTGATAACCACGAGCAGTACTTC; J: TRBJ2-7; D: .; size: .; V: TRBV5-1
CDR3: CASRPPPGELFF; DNA: TGCGCCAGCAGACCACCCCCCGGGGAGCTGTTTTTT; J: TRBJ2-2; D: .; size: .; V: TRBV5-1
CDR3: CASSTILGGRDTGELFF; DNA: TGTGCCAGCAGTACCATCCTGGGCGGGAGGGACACCGGGGAGCTGTTTTTT; J: TRBJ2-2; D: TRBD2; size: once; V: TRBV27
CDR3: CASSPRVGETQYF; DNA: TGCGCCAGCAGCCCTCGGGTTGGGGAGACCCAGTACTTC; J: TRBJ2-5; D: .; size: .; V: TRBV5-1
CDR3: CASSLERTGWYEQFF; DNA: TGCGCCAGCAGCCTAGAACGGACAGGTTGGTATGAGCAGTTCTTC; J: TRBJ2-1; D: TRBD1; size: .; V: TRBV5-1
CDR3: CASSDSRWRAGTEAFF; DNA: TGTGCCAGCAGTGACTCTAGATGGAGGGCAGGGACTGAAGCTTTCTTT; J: TRBJ1-1; D: .; size: .; V: TRBV6-4
CDR3: CASSSTGFTGELFF; DNA: TGTGCCAGCAGCTCGACAGGGTTCACCGGGGAGCTGTTTTTT; J: TRBJ2-2; D: TRBD1; size: .; V: TRBV7-3
CDR3: CASSLFAGGGYGYTF; DNA: TGTGCCAGCAGTTTATTCGCAGGGGGCGGCTATGGCTACACCTTC; J: TRBJ1-2; D: TRBD1; size: .; V: TRBV27
CDR3: CASSQWGLADSSYNEQFF; DNA: TGTGCCAGCAGCCAATGGGGACTAGCGGATAGCTCCTACAATGAGCAGTTCTTC; J: TRBJ2-1; D: TRBD2; size: once; V: TRBV2
CDR3: CASSQVRDRELGLFF; DNA: TGCGCCAGCAGCCAAGTCCGGGACAGGGAACTAGGACTGTTTTTT; J: TRBJ1-4; D: TRBD1; size: .; V: TRBV4-1
CDR3: CASTMTGFPNEKLFF; DNA: TGTGCCAGCACCATGACGGGGTTTCCTAATGAAAAACTGTTTTTT; J: TRBJ1-4; D: .; size: .; V: TRBV28
CDR3: CASSYSGASGSEQYF; DNA: TGTGCCAGCAGTTATTCGGGCGCTTCTGGATCCGAGCAGTACTTC; J: TRBJ2-7; D: .; size: .; V: TRBV6-6
CDR3: CASREPGPNSYNEQFF; DNA: TGTGCCAGCAGAGAACCGGGACCGAACTCCTACAATGAGCAGTTCTTC; J: TRBJ2-1; D: .; size: .; V: TRBV6-1
CDR3: CASSQTSASGDTQYF; DNA: TGTGCCAGCAGTCAAACTAGCGCCTCCGGGGATACGCAGTATTTT; J: TRBJ2-3; D: TRBD2; size: once; V: TRBV6-5
CDR3: CASSPRSGFATEAFF; DNA: TGTGCCAGCAGCCCCCGGTCAGGGTTCGCCACTGAAGCTTTCTTT; J: TRBJ1-1; D: .; size: .; V: TRBV7-2
CDR3: CASSEWESNTEAFF; DNA: TGTGCCAGCAGTGAGTGGGAGAGTAACACTGAAGCTTTCTTT; J: TRBJ1-1; D: .; size: .; V: TRBV6-1
CDR3: CASSSHEVIYEQYF; DNA: TGTGCCAGCAGTTCTCATGAGGTGATCTACGAGCAGTACTTC; J: TRBJ2-7; D: .; size: .; V: TRBV27
CDR3: CASSLFRTDHSPGPQHF; DNA: TGTGCCAGCAGTTTATTCCGGACAGACCATTCCCCAGGGCCCCAGCATTTT; J: TRBJ1-5; D: .; size: .; V: TRBV28
CDR3: CASSLTYEQYF; DNA: TGTGCCAGCAGCCTTACCTACGAGCAGTACTTC; J: TRBJ2-7; D: .; size: .; V: TRBV7-9
CDR3: CASSDQRDNNQPQHF; DNA: TGCGCCAGCAGTGATCAGAGGGACAACAATCAGCCCCAGCATTTT; J: TRBJ1-5; D: .; size: .; V: TRBV10-2